A single sample is the source of the 20 T cell receptor beta chains below, sequenced in a study of human T cells and chemical hapten exposure. Each CDR3 protein gets one entry after TCRdb re-called the RACE reads with MiXCR. The sample carries about 78,000 distinct CDR3 sequences, 7.5% to 9.5% recorded once. Time point in this sample: patch test 2, 6 weeks after DPC sensitization. Treatment in this sample: therapeutic diphenylcyclopropenone sensitization with weekly scalp DPC. The material was whole blood, obtained in connection with sensitization to the hapten diphenylcyclopropenone (DPC). The receptors originated from a woman aged 45-65 years with alopecia areata. Some clones in this sample may be carry-over from other donors' samples.

The rearrangement joins TRBV7-2 to TRBJ2-3; D is ambiguous. The V end was cut by 5 bases, the J end by 4 bases, with 10 bases between. This CDR3 region has 13 residues. Looked up from germline, CDR1 is SGHTA and CDR2 is FQGNSA. The CDR3 DNA reads TGTGCCAGCAGCCCGATGGTCGCAGATACGCAGTATTTT. Protein: CASSPMVADTQYF.

This clonotype turned up a few times. The J gene is TRBJ1-6, the V gene TRBV12-3 or TRBV12-4, with unresolved D. V lost 4 bases and J lost 3, with 4 bases in between. The CDR3 is made up of 13 amino acids. CDR3: CASSYGYNSPLHF. The CDR3, as DNA: TGTGCCAGCAGTTATGGCTATAATTCACCCCTCCACTTT.

This clonotype was observed at least ten times. The V and J genes are TRBV12-3 or TRBV12-4 and TRBJ1-1, with D perhaps TRBD1 (6 bases). V was trimmed by 1 base and J by 4 bases, leaving 13 bases between them. The CDR3 is 15 residues long. The CDR3 reads CASSLGPQGGTEAFF. CDR3 DNA: TGTGCCAGCAGTTTAGGCCCACAGGGCGGCACTGAAGCTTTCTTT.

This clonotype has at least ten counts. The gene calls are TRBV20-1 and TRBJ2-7; 10 bases are shared with TRBD2. CDR1 DFQATT and CDR2 SNEGSKA come from the germline V gene (reference sequence). The CDR3 spans 13 residues. V gave up 0 bases and J gave up 7 bases; unmatched junction bases: 3. The CDR3 here is CSARESSGGEQYF. The CDR3 DNA follows: TGCAGTGCTAGAGAGTCTAGCGGGGGAGAGCAGTACTTC.

This clonotype was seen at least ten times. The chain uses TRBV10-3 and TRBJ2-3; D not resolved. Germline V gene data show CDR1 as ENHRY and CDR2 as SYGVKD. With 3 bases removed from V and 6 bases from J, the gap between germline ends came to 16 bases. The CDR3 spans 15 residues. CDR3 bases: TGTGCCATCAGTGAATCGCTGCAGCGAGAGGATACGCAGTATTTT. Translation gives CAISESLQREDTQYF.

This clonotype was counted a few times. V and J are TRBV27 and TRBJ1-6; D uncertain. V lost 7 bases, J lost 7 bases, and 17 bases lay in between. Germline V gene data show CDR1 as MNHEY and CDR2 as SMNVEV (reference sequence). CDR3 length equals 15 residues. The CDR3 here is CASTQPPLTNSPLHF. As DNA, the CDR3 is TGTGCCAGCACGCAGCCTCCCCTTACGAATTCACCCCTCCACTTT.

This clonotype was seen ten or more times. The J gene is TRBJ2-1, the V gene TRBV5-1; D is ambiguous. Germline V gene data show CDR1 as SGHRS and CDR2 as YFSETQ. The germline V and J ends were trimmed by 5 bases and 5 bases, with 5 bases remaining between them. CDR3 length equals 11 residues. The CDR3, as DNA: TGCGCCAGCAGTTTTAACAATGAGCAGTTCTTC. This translates into CASSFNNEQFF.

This clonotype has more than one count but fewer than ten. The chain couples TRBV20-1 to TRBJ2-4, with no clear D. The germline V gene encodes CDR1 DFQATT and CDR2 SNEGSKA (reference sequence). Trimming removed 6 bases at V and 4 bases at J, with 13 bases between. CDR3 size: 13 residues. Here the CDR3 DNA reads TGCAGTGCGATCCCGAGAAATAAAAACATTCAGTACTTC. Protein sequence: CSAIPRNKNIQYF.

This clonotype was detected a few times. In DNA, the CDR3 is TGTGCCAGCAGCCATCAGGGACAGACCTACGAGCAGTACTTC. Amino acid sequence: CASSHQGQTYEQYF. V and J are TRBV6-2 or TRBV6-3 and TRBJ2-7, with 7 bases aligning to TRBD1. Germline values: CDR1 MNHEY, CDR2 SVGEGT. V gave up 6 bases and J gave up 2 bases; unmatched junction bases: 7. This CDR3 contains 14 residues.

In this sample, this clonotype turned up many times. This chain links TRBV15 with TRBJ2-4, with D unresolved. The ends were cut back, 0 bases at V and 9 bases at J, with 12 bases in the middle. This CDR3 contains 14 residues. Germline CDR1 and CDR2: LNHNV and YYDKDF (reference sequence). The DNA of the CDR3 is TGTGCCACCAGCAGAGATCTTAGTGCTGGCATTCAGTACTTC. It yields the protein CATSRDLSAGIQYF.

This clonotype was counted a few times. The chain couples TRBV24-1 to TRBJ1-1; D uncertain. Looked up from germline, CDR1 is KGHDR and CDR2 is SFDVKD. V lost 4 bases, J lost 0 bases, and 20 bases lay in between. This CDR3 comprises 18 residues. CDR3 region: CATSEPLRRPNMNTEAFF. CDR3 coding DNA: TGTGCCACCAGTGAACCCCTGAGACGCCCAAACATGAACACTGAAGCTTTCTTT.

This chain joins TRBV5-6 and TRBJ1-1; D gene unclear. Trimming left V 1 base short and J 3 bases short, with 16 bases between. CDR1 and CDR2 from the germline V gene are SGHDT and YYEEEE. The CDR3 totals 16 residues. The CDR3 bases are TGTGCCAGCAGCTTGCCGGGTAGATGGGGTCACACTGAAGCTTTCTTT. Amino acids: CASSLPGRWGHTEAFF. The full variable domain, with the rest looked up from reference TRBV5-6 and TRBJ1-1, is DAGVTQSPTHLIKTRGQQVTLRCSPKSGHDTVSWYQQALGQGPQFIFQYYEEEERQRGNFPDRFSGHQFPNYSSELNVNALLLGDSALYLCASSLPGRWGHTEAFFGQGTRLTVV.

The chain employs TRBV5-6 and TRBJ2-6, with unresolved D. Germline V CDR1 and CDR2: SGHDT, YYEEEE. This CDR3 contains 16 residues. V was shortened by 0 bases and J by 0 bases, with 7 bases between the two germline ends. Here the CDR3 reads CASSLGMISGANVLTF. CDR3 DNA: TGTGCCAGCAGCTTGGGCATGATCTCTGGGGCCAACGTCCTGACTTTC.

This clonotype was observed a few times. V and J are TRBV9 and TRBJ2-3; 10 positions agree with TRBD2. After removal of 0 bases from V and 5 bases from J, the junction contained 6 bases not matched to a gene. This CDR3 has 16 amino acids. CDR1 and CDR2 (germline): SGDLS, YYNGEE. The CDR3 nucleotides are TGTGCCAGCAGCGTAGATACTAGCGGGACCGGAGATACGCAGTATTTT. Translation: CASSVDTSGTGDTQYF.

The CDR3 is CASSLRTGYGEQYF. The CDR3 coding sequence is TGTGCCAGCAGCCTCCGGACAGGGTACGGCGAGCAGTACTTC. V is TRBV7-2 and J is TRBJ2-7; 8 bases align to TRBD1. J lost 6 bases, V lost 5 bases, and 9 bases had no gene match. CDR1 is SGHTA, CDR2 FQGNSA, per germline. CDR3 length equals 14 residues.

This clonotype has only a few counts. The chain combines TRBV9 with TRBJ2-7; perhaps D is TRBD1 or TRBD2 (7 bases each). Germline CDR1 SGDLS, CDR2 YYNGEE. The V and J ends lost 4 bases and 7 bases respectively, with 18 bases between them. CDR3 size: 14 residues. CDR3 in DNA: TGTGCCAGCAGCCCAGAGGGAGGGGGCGGTGAGCAGTACTTC. Its translation is CASSPEGGGGEQYF.

This clonotype was seen a handful of times. V gene TRBV7-2 combines with J gene TRBJ1-5; 10 bases map to TRBD1. Germline CDR1 is SGHTA and CDR2 is FQGNSA. The length of the CDR3 is 16 residues. Trimming removed 3 bases from V and 1 base from J; junction bases left unmatched: 3. Written as DNA, the CDR3 is TGTGCCAGCAGCTTGGGACAGGGGTTAAGCAATCAGCCCCAGCATTTT. Translating gives CASSLGQGLSNQPQHF.

The V call is TRBV6-5, the J call TRBJ2-3; 7 bases fit TRBD1. This CDR3 comprises 14 residues. Trimming cost V 5 bases and J 6 bases; bases outside gene matches: 8. Per germline, CDR1 MNHEY and CDR2 SVGAGI. The CDR3 region is CASSMTGLQDTQYF. The CDR3 coding sequence is TGTGCCAGCAGTATGACAGGGCTCCAGGATACGCAGTATTTT.

This clonotype came up many times. The genes are TRBV5-6 and TRBJ1-5, with TRBD1 identical over 8 bases. Per germline, CDR1 SGHDT and CDR2 YYEEEE. V shed 5 bases and J 3 bases; nucleotides not matched to a gene: 7. The CDR3 length is 15 residues. In DNA form, the CDR3 reads TGTGCCAGCAGTTCGACAGGGGAGGTCAATCAGCCCCAGCATTTT. Its translation: CASSSTGEVNQPQHF. The full variable domain, its missing parts supplied by reference TRBV5-6 and TRBJ1-5, is DAGVTQSPTHLIKTRGQQVTLRCSPKSGHDTVSWYQQALGQGPQFIFQYYEEEERQRGNFPDRFSGHQFPNYSSELNVNALLLGDSALYLCASSSTGEVNQPQHFGDGTRLSIL.

The rearrangement links TRBV29-1 to TRBJ1-1, with a tentative D call TRBD1 (5 bases). Germline V gives CDR1 SQVTM, CDR2 ANQGSEA. V gave up 8 bases and J gave up 4 bases, with 17 bases separating them. The CDR3 consists of 13 residues. DNA for the CDR3: TGCAGCACCAGTCCGGGGGTCGGCACTGAAGCTTTCTTT. Its translation is CSTSPGVGTEAFF.